This T cell receptor beta chain was found in a study of cytotoxic CD8 clonotypes in ibrutinib-treated CLL. For the study at large: The sample average was 255,043 productive templates and tens of thousands of productive rearrangements.

Study outcomes and limitations: Clonality increased at ibrutinib response and stayed stable in sustained remission. At progression, however, it fell back toward baseline.

This CDR3 spans 15 amino acids. Germline lookup yields CDR1 SGHRS and CDR2 YFSETQ. V was trimmed by 4 bases and J by 0 bases, leaving 13 bases between them. The method was immunoSEQ multiplex PCR; TCRdb's version includes in-frame clones alone and lacks a portion of them. The table includes about 49,000 clones, around half detected once. A note on this clone: Its antigen remains unidentified.

V is TRBV5-1 and J is TRBJ1-1; possibly TRBD1 for D (6 bases). Here the sequenced sample was PBMCs, taken after 12 months of ibrutinib treatment. This TCR was sampled from a human donor with chronic lymphocytic leukemia. CDR3 sequence: CASSPSGTLNTEAFF. CDR3 DNA sequence: TGCGCCAGCAGCCCGTCCGGGACATTGAACACTGAAGCTTTCTTT.